Reported below is one T cell receptor beta chain. Its antigen is unknown. Base qualities are not at hand, and no much larger clone is one base apart. These data come from a study of STAT5B mutations in CD4+ large granular lymphocyte leukemia (dated by TCRdb to the early 2020s). Context from the whole study: Among healthy controls, the CDR3 'QG' motif was associated with a particular HLA allele. The study compared the TCRbeta repertoires of patients with CD4+ T-cell large granular lymphocyte leukemia against those of healthy blood donors. Flow cytometry on FACSCanto II or FACSVerse showed that the purified fractions were more than 95% pure among lymphocytes.

The healthy control group was made up of 30 to 45 blood donors, and the Finnish Red Cross blood service supplied their buffy coats. All TCR-sequenced material derived from peripheral blood: patient blood samples and healthy donor buffy coats. Ficoll-Hypaque gradient centrifugation was used to isolate peripheral blood mononuclear cells. CD4+ cells were purified magnetically from the buffy coats of healthy controls. The Gentra Puregene Cell and Tissue kit was used to extract genomic DNA, and a Qubit 2.0 fluorometer was used to measure the amount of genomic DNA. The immunoSEQ assay at survey resolution was applied to genomic DNA for sequencing of TCRbeta rearrangements. Concerning the study's data processing: In the TCR sequencing data, the lowest productive clonotype frequency that could be detected was 2.59 x 10-5. Only productive TCRbeta rearrangements, defined as complete and in-frame sequences, were included in the analyses. Clonality for each sample was calculated as Simpson clonality in the immunoSEQ Analyzer version 3.0. Clones were binned by frequency as very rare, small, medium, large (1-20%) or hyperexpanded (>20%). OLGA 1.2.3 estimated generation probabilities, VDJtools produced V-gene circos plots, VDJdb was queried for specificities, and GLIPH identified CDR3 motifs. TCRdb holds this immuneACCESS table with in-frame rearrangements only. Some clones are missing; in checked studies, unresolved V genes explain under half, and the rest has no known cause. V and J calls and clone size are given by that table; D and trimming were obtained from the DNA. The sample profile shows over 25,000 clones; approximately 79% of them were found once. The ten largest clones add up to approximately 6% of the sample.

CDR1 and CDR2 (LNHDA, SQIVND) derive from the germline V gene (reference sequence). Inclusive of the bounding cysteine and phenylalanine, the CDR3 is 13 residues long. The kept DNA is CDR3 alone, 39 bases in frame from the first base. V and J lose 0 bases and 2 bases, and a span of 4 bases separates them. The study at large found these results: Main leukemic clonotypes were private to each patient, although 20% to 25% of the main leukemic clonotypes were found at low frequency in the non-leukemic repertoires of other patients. TRBV06-family usage was enriched among the top patient clones (8/27) compared with healthy controls (2/35). Greater clonality appeared to be present in CD4-sorted patient repertoires than in healthy CD4+ repertoires, and the difference was retained after the putative leukemic clones were removed. Data were not HLA-matched; higher clonality in CD4+ versus CD8+ T-LGLL could reflect the relatively small sample size.

The receptor was isolated from a human donor in good health. The V and J genes are TRBV19 and TRBJ2-5, with the identity of the D gene unclear. What was sequenced was CD4+ T cells from blood buffy coats. CDR3 region: CASSIDGQETQYF. The DNA sequence is as follows: TGTGCCAGTAGTATAGACGGGCAAGAGACCCAGTACTTC.